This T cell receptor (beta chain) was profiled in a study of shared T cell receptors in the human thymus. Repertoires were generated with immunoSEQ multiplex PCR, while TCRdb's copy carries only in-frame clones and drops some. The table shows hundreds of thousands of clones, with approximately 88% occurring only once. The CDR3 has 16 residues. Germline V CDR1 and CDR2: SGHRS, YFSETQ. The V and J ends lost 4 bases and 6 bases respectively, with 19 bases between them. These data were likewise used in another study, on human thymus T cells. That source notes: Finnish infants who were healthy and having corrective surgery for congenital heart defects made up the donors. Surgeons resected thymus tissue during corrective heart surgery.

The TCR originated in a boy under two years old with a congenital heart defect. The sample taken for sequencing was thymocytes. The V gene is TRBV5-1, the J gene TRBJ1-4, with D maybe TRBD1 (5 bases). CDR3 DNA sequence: TGCGCCAGCAGCCCGTCCCCAGGGATCAAAGATGAAAAACTGTTTTTT. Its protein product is CASSPSPGIKDEKLFF. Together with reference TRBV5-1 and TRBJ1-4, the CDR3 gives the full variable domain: KAGVTQTPRYLIKTRGQQVTLSCSPISGHRSVSWYQQTPGQGLQFLFEYFSETQRNKGNFPGRFSGRQFSNSRSEMNVSTLELGDSALYLCASSPSPGIKDEKLFFGSGTQLSVL.